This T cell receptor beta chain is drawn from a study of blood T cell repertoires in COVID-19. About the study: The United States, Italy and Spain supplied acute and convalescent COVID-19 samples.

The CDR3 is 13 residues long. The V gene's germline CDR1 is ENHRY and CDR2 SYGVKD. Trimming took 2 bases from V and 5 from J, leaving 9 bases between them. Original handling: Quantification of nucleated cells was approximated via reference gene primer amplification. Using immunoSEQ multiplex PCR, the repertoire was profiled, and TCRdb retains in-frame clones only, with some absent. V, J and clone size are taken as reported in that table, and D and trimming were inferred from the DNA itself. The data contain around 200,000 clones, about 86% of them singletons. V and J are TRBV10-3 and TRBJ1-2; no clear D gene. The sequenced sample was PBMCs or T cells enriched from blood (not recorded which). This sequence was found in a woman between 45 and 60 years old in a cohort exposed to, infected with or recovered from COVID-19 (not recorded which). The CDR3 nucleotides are TGTGCCATCAGTGAGGGGTTGGAGTATGGCTACACCTTC. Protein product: CAISEGLEYGYTF.